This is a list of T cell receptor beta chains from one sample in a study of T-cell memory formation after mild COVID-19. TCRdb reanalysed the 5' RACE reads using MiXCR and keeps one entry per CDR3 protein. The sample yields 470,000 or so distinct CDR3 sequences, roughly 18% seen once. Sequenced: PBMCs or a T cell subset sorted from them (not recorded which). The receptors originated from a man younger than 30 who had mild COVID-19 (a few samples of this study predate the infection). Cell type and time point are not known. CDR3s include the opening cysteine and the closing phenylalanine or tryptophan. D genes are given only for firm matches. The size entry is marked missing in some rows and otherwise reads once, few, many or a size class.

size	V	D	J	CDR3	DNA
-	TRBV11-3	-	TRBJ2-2	CASSLVTPGELFF	TGTGCCAGCAGCTTAGTGACGCCCGGGGAGCTGTTTTTT
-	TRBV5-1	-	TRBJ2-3	CASSFGGRLSTDTQYF	TGCGCCAGCAGCTTTGGAGGGCGGCTTAGCACAGATACGCAGTATTTT
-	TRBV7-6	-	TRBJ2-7	CASRSNRAGGEQYF	TGTGCCAGCAGGTCAAACAGGGCTGGAGGGGAGCAGTACTTC
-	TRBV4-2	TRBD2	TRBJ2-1	CASSQAGAGGLNEQFF	TGTGCCAGCAGCCAAGCGGGAGCGGGGGGGCTCAATGAGCAGTTCTTC
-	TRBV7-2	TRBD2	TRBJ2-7	CASSWGSGGYYEQYF	TGTGCCAGCAGCTGGGGGAGCGGGGGCTACTACGAGCAGTACTTC
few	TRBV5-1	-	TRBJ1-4	CASSPTKGGPEKLFF	TGCGCCAGCAGCCCTACTAAGGGGGGTCCCGAAAAACTGTTTTTT
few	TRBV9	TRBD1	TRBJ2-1	CASSVGPKTGLYNEQFF	TGTGCCAGCAGCGTAGGCCCCAAGACAGGGCTATACAATGAGCAGTTCTTC
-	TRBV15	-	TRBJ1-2	CATSPPATGGNYGYTF	TGTGCCACCAGCCCCCCGGCTACGGGAGGCAACTATGGCTACACCTTC
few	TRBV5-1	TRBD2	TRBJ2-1	CASSPTGTSGGNEQFF	TGCGCCAGCAGCCCTACCGGGACTAGCGGGGGCAATGAGCAGTTCTTC
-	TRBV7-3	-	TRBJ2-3	CASSRGPVADTQYF	TGTGCCAGCAGTAGGGGACCGGTAGCAGATACGCAGTATTTT
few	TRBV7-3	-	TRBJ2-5	CASSSGGVQETQYF	TGTGCCAGCAGCTCTGGAGGAGTCCAAGAGACCCAGTACTTC
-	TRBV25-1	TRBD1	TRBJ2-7	CASRGSRGSYEQYF	TGTGCCAGCCGAGGGAGCAGGGGGTCGTACGAGCAGTACTTC
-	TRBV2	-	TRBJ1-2	CASSEKDRRGPANYGYTF	TGTGCCAGCAGTGAAAAAGACAGGAGGGGTCCTGCTAACTATGGCTACACCTTC
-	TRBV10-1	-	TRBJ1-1	CASSVAENTEAFF	TGCGCCAGCAGTGTGGCAGAGAACACTGAAGCTTTCTTT
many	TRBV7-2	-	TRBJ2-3	CASSQGLAADTQYF	TGTGCCAGCAGTCAGGGTTTGGCGGCAGATACGCAGTATTTT
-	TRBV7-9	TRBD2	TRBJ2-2	CASRTTSLYTGELFF	TGTGCCAGCCGTACGACTAGCCTTTACACCGGGGAGCTGTTTTTT
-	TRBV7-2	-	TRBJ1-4	CASRYTGSSNEKLFF	TGTGCCAGCAGATACACCGGGTCCTCTAATGAAAAACTGTTTTTT
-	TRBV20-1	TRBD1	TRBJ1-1	CSATTGVGNTEAFF	TGCAGTGCTACTACAGGGGTTGGGAACACTGAAGCTTTCTTT
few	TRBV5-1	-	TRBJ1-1	CASSLASENTEAFF	TGCGCCAGCAGCTTGGCTTCAGAGAACACTGAAGCTTTCTTT
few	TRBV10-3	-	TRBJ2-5	CAISVLGGQGETQYF	TGTGCCATCAGTGTATTAGGAGGACAAGGGGAGACCCAGTACTTC
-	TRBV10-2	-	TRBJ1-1	CASSETGGITEAFF	TGCGCCAGCAGTGAAACGGGGGGAATCACTGAAGCTTTCTTT
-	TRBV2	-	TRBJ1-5	CASKVGVGGPQHF	TGTGCCAGCAAGGTAGGAGTGGGCGGCCCCCAGCATTTT
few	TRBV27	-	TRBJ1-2	CASSQSSIAYGYTF	TGTGCCAGCAGCCAGTCCTCTATTGCTTATGGCTACACCTTC
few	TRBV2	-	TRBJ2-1	CASSSKEQSYNEQFF	TGTGCCAGCAGTAGCAAAGAACAATCCTACAATGAGCAGTTCTTC
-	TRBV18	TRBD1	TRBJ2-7	CASGDRDTYEQYF	TGTGCCAGCGGGGACAGGGATACCTACGAGCAGTACTTC
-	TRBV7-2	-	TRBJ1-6	CASTPGGSSPLHF	TGTGCCAGCACCCCGGGGGGGAGTTCACCCCTCCACTTT
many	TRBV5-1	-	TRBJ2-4	CASSTGEGNIQYF	TGCGCCAGTTCGACAGGGGAGGGAAACATTCAGTACTTC
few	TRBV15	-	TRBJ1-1	CATSKGDTEAFF	TGTGCCACCAGCAAGGGCGACACTGAAGCTTTCTTT
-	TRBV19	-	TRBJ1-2	CASSPDSRGYGYTF	TGTGCCAGTAGTCCCGACAGCCGGGGGTATGGCTACACCTTC
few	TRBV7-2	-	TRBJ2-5	CASSLVSLQQETQYF	TGTGCCAGCAGCTTAGTATCACTTCAGCAAGAGACCCAGTACTTC
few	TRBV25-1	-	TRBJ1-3	CASKGAGARNTIYF	TGTGCCAGCAAGGGCGCAGGGGCCAGAAACACCATATATTTT
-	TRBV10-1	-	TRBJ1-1	CASARGLGTEAFF	TGCGCCAGCGCGAGGGGTCTCGGCACTGAAGCTTTCTTT
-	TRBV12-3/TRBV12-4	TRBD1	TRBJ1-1	CASSYNRGGRAFF	TGTGCCAGCAGTTACAACAGGGGCGGTAGAGCTTTCTTT
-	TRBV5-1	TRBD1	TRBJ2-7	CASSWDSGYEQYF	TGCGCCAGCAGCTGGGACAGCGGTTACGAGCAGTACTTC
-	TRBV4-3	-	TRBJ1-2	CASSQQYLQDNYGYTF	TGCGCCAGCAGCCAACAGTACCTACAGGATAACTATGGCTACACCTTC
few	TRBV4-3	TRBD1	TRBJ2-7	CASSPDRTGSSYEQYF	TGCGCCAGCAGCCCGGATAGGACAGGGAGCTCCTACGAGCAGTACTTC
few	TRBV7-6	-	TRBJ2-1	CASSLQVTYEQFF	TGTGCCAGCAGCTTACAGGTTACCTATGAGCAGTTCTTC
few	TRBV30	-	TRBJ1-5	CAWSVSGARSRQPQHF	TGTGCCTGGAGTGTGTCAGGGGCGAGGTCCCGACAGCCCCAGCATTTT
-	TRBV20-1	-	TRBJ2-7	CSARFPGRSTYEQYF	TGCAGTGCTAGGTTTCCGGGACGGTCTACCTACGAGCAGTACTTC
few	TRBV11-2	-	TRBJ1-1	CASTSSMNTEAFF	TGTGCCAGCACCTCGAGCATGAACACTGAAGCTTTCTTT
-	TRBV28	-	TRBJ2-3	CASSLSGESTDTQYF	TGTGCCAGCAGTTTATCGGGGGAGAGCACAGATACGCAGTATTTT
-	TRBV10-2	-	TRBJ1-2	CASSEEQIYGYTF	TGCGCCAGCAGTGAAGAACAGATATATGGCTACACCTTC
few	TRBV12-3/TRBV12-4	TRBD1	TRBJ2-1	CASSSTGTGDGNEQFF	TGTGCCAGCAGTTCAACCGGGACAGGGGATGGGAATGAGCAGTTCTTC
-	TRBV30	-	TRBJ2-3	CAWMGSGTDTPYF	TGTGCCTGGATGGGGTCAGGCACAGATACGCCGTATTTT
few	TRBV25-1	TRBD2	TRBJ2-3	CASSARPGTSGLPDTQYF	TGTGCCAGCAGTGCACGACCCGGGACTAGCGGGCTTCCGGATACGCAGTATTTT
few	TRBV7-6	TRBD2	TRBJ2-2	CASSFGGLGTGELFF	TGTGCCAGCAGCTTCGGGGGACTAGGCACCGGGGAGCTGTTTTTT